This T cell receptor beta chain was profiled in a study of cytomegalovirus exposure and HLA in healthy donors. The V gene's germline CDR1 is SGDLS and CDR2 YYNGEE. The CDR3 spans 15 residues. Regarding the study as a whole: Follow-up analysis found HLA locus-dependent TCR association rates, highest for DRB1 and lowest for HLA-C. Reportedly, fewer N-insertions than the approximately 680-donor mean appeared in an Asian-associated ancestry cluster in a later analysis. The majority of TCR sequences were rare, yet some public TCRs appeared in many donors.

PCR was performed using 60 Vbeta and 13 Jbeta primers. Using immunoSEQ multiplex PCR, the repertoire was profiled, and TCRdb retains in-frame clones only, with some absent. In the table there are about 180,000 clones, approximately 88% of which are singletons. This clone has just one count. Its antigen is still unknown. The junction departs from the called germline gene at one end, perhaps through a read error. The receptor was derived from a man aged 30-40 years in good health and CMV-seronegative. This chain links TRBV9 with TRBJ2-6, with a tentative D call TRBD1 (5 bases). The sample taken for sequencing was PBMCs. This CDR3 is CASSVLGTGANVLAF. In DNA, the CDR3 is TGTGCCAGCAGCGTATTGGGCACTGGGGCCAACGTCCTGGCTTTC.